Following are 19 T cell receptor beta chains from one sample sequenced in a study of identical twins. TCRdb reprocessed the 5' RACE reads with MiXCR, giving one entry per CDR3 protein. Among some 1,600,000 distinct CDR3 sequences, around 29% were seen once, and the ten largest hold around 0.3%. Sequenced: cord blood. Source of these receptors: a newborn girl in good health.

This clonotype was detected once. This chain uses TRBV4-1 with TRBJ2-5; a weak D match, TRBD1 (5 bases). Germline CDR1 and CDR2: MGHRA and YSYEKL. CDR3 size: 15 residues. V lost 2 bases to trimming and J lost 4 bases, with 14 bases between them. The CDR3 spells CASSQTGLSLETQYF. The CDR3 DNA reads TGCGCCAGCAGCCAAACAGGCCTGAGCCTAGAGACCCAGTACTTC.

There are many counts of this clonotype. The DNA of the CDR3 is TGTGCCAGCAGTGAAGCCCCCTATGGCTACACCTTC. This gives the protein CASSEAPYGYTF. The chain has TRBV2 and TRBJ1-2; D ambiguous. Germline V gene sequence: CDR1 SNHLY, CDR2 FYNNEI. This CDR3 comprises 12 residues. V lost 0 bases and J lost 4, with 3 bases in between.

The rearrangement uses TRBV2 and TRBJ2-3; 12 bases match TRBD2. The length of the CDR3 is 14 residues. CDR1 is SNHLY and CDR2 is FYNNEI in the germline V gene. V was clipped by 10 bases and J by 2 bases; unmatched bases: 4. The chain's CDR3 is CAITSGRYTDTQYF. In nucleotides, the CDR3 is TGTGCCATCACTAGCGGGAGGTACACAGATACGCAGTATTTT.

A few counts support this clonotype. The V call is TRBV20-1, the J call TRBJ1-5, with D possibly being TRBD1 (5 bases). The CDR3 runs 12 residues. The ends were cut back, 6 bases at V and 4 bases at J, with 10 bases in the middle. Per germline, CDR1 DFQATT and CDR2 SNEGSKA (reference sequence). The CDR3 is CSAKGLNQPQHF. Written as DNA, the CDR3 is TGCAGTGCGAAGGGGTTGAATCAGCCCCAGCATTTT.

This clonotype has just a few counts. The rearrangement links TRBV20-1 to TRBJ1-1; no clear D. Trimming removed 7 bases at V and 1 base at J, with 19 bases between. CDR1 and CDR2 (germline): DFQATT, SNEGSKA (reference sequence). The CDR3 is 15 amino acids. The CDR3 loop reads CSVPGQVPWNTEAFF. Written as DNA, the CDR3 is TGCAGTGTCCCCGGCCAGGTACCCTGGAACACTGAAGCTTTCTTT.

CDR3 sequence reads: CSAREGGYNEQYF. The CDR3 DNA reads as TGCAGTGCTAGGGAGGGCGGTTACAATGAGCAGTACTTC. The chain uses TRBV20-1 and TRBJ2-1; possible D gene TRBD2, 6 bases. The end of the DNA is better explained by TRBJ2-7, so the J call may be wrong. The CDR3 is 13 amino acids. Germline-derived CDR1 and CDR2 are DFQATT and SNEGSKA (reference sequence).

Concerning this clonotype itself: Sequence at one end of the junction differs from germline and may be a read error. This CDR3 is CAGSPPVLPKETQNF. The CDR3 DNA is TGTGCCGGCAGTCCCCCGGTCCTACCAAAAGAGACCCAGAACTTC. The chain couples TRBV12-3 or TRBV12-4 to TRBJ2-5, with D unresolved. The length of the CDR3 is 15 residues.

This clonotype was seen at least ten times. CDR3: CSARPVRDSLYEQYF. Written as DNA, the CDR3 is TGCAGTGCTAGGCCGGTCCGGGACAGTCTCTACGAGCAGTACTTC. The chain is built from TRBV20-1 and TRBJ2-7; TRBD1 aligns across 7 bases. V shed 3 bases and J 3 bases; nucleotides not matched to a gene: 11. The CDR3 is 15 amino acids. Germline CDR1 reads DFQATT; CDR2 reads SNEGSKA (reference sequence).

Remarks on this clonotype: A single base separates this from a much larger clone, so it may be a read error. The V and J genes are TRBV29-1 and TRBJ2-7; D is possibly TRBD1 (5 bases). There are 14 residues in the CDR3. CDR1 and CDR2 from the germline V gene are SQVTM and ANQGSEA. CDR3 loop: CSVEDEDNSYVQYF. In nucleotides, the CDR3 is TGCAGCGTTGAAGATGAGGACAACTCCTACGTGCAGTACTTC.

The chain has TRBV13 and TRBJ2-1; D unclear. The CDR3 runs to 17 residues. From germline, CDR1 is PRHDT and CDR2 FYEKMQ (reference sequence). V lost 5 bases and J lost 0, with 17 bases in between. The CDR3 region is CASSHPGPPSSYNEQFF. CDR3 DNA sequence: TGTGCCAGCAGCCACCCGGGTCCTCCCAGCTCCTACAATGAGCAGTTCTTC.

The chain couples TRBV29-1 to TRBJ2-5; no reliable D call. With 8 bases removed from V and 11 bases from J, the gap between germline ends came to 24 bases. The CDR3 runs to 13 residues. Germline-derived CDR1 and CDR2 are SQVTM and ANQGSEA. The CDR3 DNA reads TGCAGCCTAACTACCAACCTTAGGGATGAGCAGTACTTC. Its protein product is CSLTTNLRDEQYF.

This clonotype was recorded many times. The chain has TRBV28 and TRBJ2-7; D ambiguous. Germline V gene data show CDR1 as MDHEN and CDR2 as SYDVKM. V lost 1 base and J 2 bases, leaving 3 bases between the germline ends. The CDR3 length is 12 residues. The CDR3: CASSLYTYEQYF. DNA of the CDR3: TGTGCCAGCAGTTTATACACCTACGAGCAGTACTTC.

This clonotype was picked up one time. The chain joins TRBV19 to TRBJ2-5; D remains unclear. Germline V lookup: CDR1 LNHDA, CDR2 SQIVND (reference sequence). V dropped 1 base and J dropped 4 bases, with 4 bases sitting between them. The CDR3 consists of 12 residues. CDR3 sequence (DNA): TGTGCCAGTAGTATAGGGTCAGAGACCCAGTACTTC. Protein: CASSIGSETQYF.

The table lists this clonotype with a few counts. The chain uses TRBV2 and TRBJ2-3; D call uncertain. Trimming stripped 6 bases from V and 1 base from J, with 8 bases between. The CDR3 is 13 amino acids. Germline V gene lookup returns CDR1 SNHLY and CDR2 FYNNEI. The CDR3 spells CASRMIGTDTQYF. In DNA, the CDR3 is TGTGCCAGCAGGATGATTGGCACAGATACGCAGTATTTT.

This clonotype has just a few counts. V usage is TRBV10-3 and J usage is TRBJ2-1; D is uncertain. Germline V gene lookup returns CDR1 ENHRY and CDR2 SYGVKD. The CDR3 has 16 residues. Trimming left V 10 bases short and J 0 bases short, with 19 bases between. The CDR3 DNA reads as TGTGCCACCCAGACCCTCCAGCGTTACTCCTACAATGAGCAGTTCTTC. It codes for CATQTLQRYSYNEQFF.

The CDR3 here is CASSSRRFFTLREKLFF. CDR3 bases: TGTGCCAGCAGCTCTAGACGGTTCTTCACACTTCGGGAAAAACTGTTTTTT. The chain couples TRBV7-8 to TRBJ1-4; D is ambiguous. Trimming took 4 bases from V and 8 from J, leaving 23 bases between them. The CDR3 sequence is 17 residues long. CDR1 is SGHVS and CDR2 is FQNEAQ in the germline V gene. The whole variable domain, remainder taken from reference TRBV7-8 and TRBJ1-4, is GAGVSQSPRYKVAKRGQDVALRCDPISGHVSLFWYQQALGQGPEFLTYFQNEAQLDKSGLPSDRFFAERPEGSVSTLKIQRTQQEDSAVYLCASSSRRFFTLREKLFFGSGTQLSVL.

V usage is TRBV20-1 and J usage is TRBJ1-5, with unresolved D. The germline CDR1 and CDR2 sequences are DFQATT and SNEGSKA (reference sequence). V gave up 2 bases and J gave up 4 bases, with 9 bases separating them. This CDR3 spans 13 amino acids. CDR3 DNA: TGCAGTGCTAGACCCTCCGCAAATCAGCCCCAGCATTTT. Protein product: CSARPSANQPQHF.

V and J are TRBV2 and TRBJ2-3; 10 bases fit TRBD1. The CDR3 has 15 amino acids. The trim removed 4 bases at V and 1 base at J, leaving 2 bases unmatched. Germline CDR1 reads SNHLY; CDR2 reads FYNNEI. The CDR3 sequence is CASSGGTGGTDTQYF. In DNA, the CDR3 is TGTGCCAGCAGTGGCGGGACAGGGGGCACAGATACGCAGTATTTT. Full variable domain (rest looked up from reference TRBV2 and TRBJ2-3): EPEVTQTPSHQVTQMGQEVILRCVPISNHLYFYWYRQILGQKVEFLVSFYNNEISEKSEIFDDQFSVERPDGSNFTLKIRSTKLEDSAMYFCASSGGTGGTDTQYFGPGTRLTVL.

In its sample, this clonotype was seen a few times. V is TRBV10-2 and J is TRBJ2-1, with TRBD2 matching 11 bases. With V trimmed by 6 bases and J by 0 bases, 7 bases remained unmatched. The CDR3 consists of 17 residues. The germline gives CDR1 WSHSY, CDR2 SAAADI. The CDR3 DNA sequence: TGCGCCAGCAGAAGTAGCGGGGGGGGAAGCTCCTACAATGAGCAGTTCTTC. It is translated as CASRSSGGGSSYNEQFF.